This passage covers 9 T cell receptor beta chains from one sample sequenced in a study of T cells in tuberculosis. Data came from immunoSEQ multiplex PCR; TCRdb stores just in-frame clones and leaves some out. The profile shows under 35,000 clones, around 94% of them singletons. Source material: PBMCs. Receptors originate from a donor between 10 and 29 years old with latent tuberculosis or without tuberculosis infection.

The V gene is TRBV7-9, the J gene TRBJ2-5; TRBD2 agrees at 14 bases. This CDR3 has 17 amino acids. CDR1 is SEHNR and CDR2 is FQNEAQ in the germline V gene (reference sequence). V trimming: 1 base; J trimming: 4 bases; junction bases outside the gene matches: 5. The CDR3 DNA is TGTGCCAGCAGCTTAGAGGGACTAGCGGGAGTATCAGAGACCCAGTACTTC. The encoded protein is CASSLEGLAGVSETQYF.

The rearrangement uses TRBV7-8 and TRBJ2-4, with D possibly TRBD1 on 5 matching bases. With 5 bases removed from V and 0 bases from J, the gap between germline ends came to 14 bases. The CDR3 loop spans 16 amino acids. Germline V gives CDR1 SGHVS, CDR2 FQNEAQ. The CDR3 protein is CASSPLRVLAKNIQYF. The CDR3, as DNA: TGTGCCAGCAGCCCACTCAGGGTTTTAGCCAAAAACATTCAGTACTTC.

J is TRBJ2-3 and V is TRBV2; 8 bases map to TRBD1. Per germline, CDR1 SNHLY and CDR2 FYNNEI. V gave up 7 bases and J gave up 3 bases; unmatched junction bases: 3. CDR3 length: 13 amino acids. The CDR3 reads CASNGQGTDTQYF. For the CDR3, the DNA is TGTGCCAGCAACGGACAGGGTACAGATACGCAGTATTTT.

This clone showed up just once. The V gene is TRBV5-6, the J gene TRBJ2-7, with TRBD2 matching 7 bases. The V segment lost 4 bases and the J segment 9 bases; nucleotides outside the gene matches: 22. Per the germline V gene, CDR1 is SGHDT and CDR2 is YYEEEE. The CDR3 is 17 amino acids. CDR3 DNA: TGTGCCAGCAGCCAGGACACGGACGGATCCCTAGGGAGGGGGCAGTACTTC. It yields the protein CASSQDTDGSLGRGQYF. Full variable domain (missing parts from reference TRBV5-6 and TRBJ2-7): DAGVTQSPTHLIKTRGQQVTLRCSPKSGHDTVSWYQQALGQGPQFIFQYYEEEERQRGNFPDRFSGHQFPNYSSELNVNALLLGDSALYLCASSQDTDGSLGRGQYFGPGTRLTVT.

The V call is TRBV2, the J call TRBJ1-3; D is unclear. The V end was cut by 3 bases, the J end by 4 bases, with 13 bases between. CDR3 length: 15 residues. Germline CDR1 is SNHLY and CDR2 is FYNNEI. The CDR3 bases are TGTGCCAGCAGTGATGAGATAACCGGGGGAAACACCATATATTTT. Residues: CASSDEITGGNTIYF.

The V call is TRBV2, the J call TRBJ2-3, with D possibly TRBD2 on 6 matching bases. The CDR3 is 14 amino acids. The germline V gene encodes CDR1 SNHLY and CDR2 FYNNEI. V lost 11 bases to trimming and J lost 5 bases, with 20 bases between them. The CDR3 DNA reads TGTGCCGGTAGCGGTGAGGGAGGAGGAGATACGCAGTATTTT. Its protein product is CAGSGEGGGDTQYF.

For this clone: The junction departs from the called germline gene at one end, perhaps through a read error. J is TRBJ2-2 and V is TRBV7-2, with TRBD2 matching 14 bases. The CDR3 is made up of 18 amino acids. CDR1 and CDR2 (germline): SGHTA, FQGNSA. CDR3 residues: CASSFRTSGRFNNGELFF. CDR3 bases: TGTGCCAGCAGCTTCCGGACTAGCGGGAGGTTCAACAACGGGGAGCTGTTTTTT.

The chain recombines TRBV19 with TRBJ1-1, with D perhaps TRBD1 (5 bases). The V gene's germline CDR1 is LNHDA and CDR2 SQIVND (reference sequence). The CDR3 sequence is 16 residues long. The V gene lost 7 bases and the J gene lost 0 bases, with 18 bases spanning the gap. DNA of the CDR3: TGTGCCAGTACCCCCCGGGCCAGGGCGATGAACACTGAAGCTTTCTTT. Its translation is CASTPRARAMNTEAFF. The variable domain in full, completed from reference TRBV19 and TRBJ1-1, reads DGGITQSPKYLFRKEGQNVTLSCEQNLNHDAMYWYRQDPGQGLRLIYYSQIVNDFQKGDIAEGYSVSREKKESFPLTVTSAQKNPTAFYLCASTPRARAMNTEAFFGQGTRLTVV.

CDR3 amino acids: CASSYSGRDTQYF. The CDR3 DNA follows: TGTGCCAGCAGTTATAGCGGGAGAGATACGCAGTATTTT. This sequence joins TRBV2 and TRBJ2-3; 9 bases agree with TRBD2. The length of the CDR3 is 13 residues. The J segment lost 5 bases and the V segment lost 5 bases, leaving 2 bases of the junction unmatched. The germline CDR1 and CDR2 sequences are SNHLY and FYNNEI. The entire variable domain, with the rest obtained from reference TRBV2 and TRBJ2-3, is as follows: EPEVTQTPSHQVTQMGQEVILRCVPISNHLYFYWYRQILGQKVEFLVSFYNNEISEKSEIFDDQFSVERPDGSNFTLKIRSTKLEDSAMYFCASSYSGRDTQYFGPGTRLTVL.